This T cell receptor (beta chain) was captured by sequencing in a study of blood T cell repertoires in COVID-19. Study as a whole: Some COVID-19 samples were acute and others convalescent; all came from the United States, Italy and Spain. The cDNA or gDNA used as material had been derived from T cells, B-cell-depleted T cells, or PBMCs.

The length of the CDR3 is 14 residues. V lost 7 bases to trimming and J lost 0 bases, with 13 bases between them. CDR1 SNHLY and CDR2 FYNNEI come from the germline V gene. TCRdb's table, derived via immunoSEQ multiplex PCR, lists solely in-frame clones and lacks some. Of 150,000 or so clones in the sample, around 88% were seen once. This receptor was identified in a man in his sixties with active or convalescent COVID-19. Sample: peripheral blood. The rearrangement uses TRBV2 and TRBJ2-7; D is perhaps TRBD1 (6 bases). Written as DNA, the CDR3 is TGTGCCAGCAAGCGGACAGTGAACTCCTACGAGCAGTACTTC. Protein sequence: CASKRTVNSYEQYF.